Shown below are 19 T cell receptor beta chains from a single sample sequenced in a study of CD8 T cells in ankylosing spondylitis. TCRdb recomputed calls from the 5' RACE reads with MiXCR, one row per CDR3 protein. In the table there are 200,000 to 250,000 distinct CDR3 sequences, around 20% of which are singletons. General study points: Among TCR beta sequences, a motif of under 10 highly homologous variants appeared characteristic of ankylosing spondylitis blood.

What these receptors recognize is not known. The sequencing input was blood, either unsorted or a sorted T cell fraction (not recorded which). The receptors originated from a male donor with ankylosing spondylitis.

This clonotype was observed a few times. V is TRBV29-1 and J is TRBJ2-3; 14 bases align to TRBD2. This CDR3 is 16 amino acids long. Germline V CDR1 and CDR2: SQVTM, ANQGSEA. The V gene end was trimmed by 6 bases and the J gene end by 4 bases; junction bases not matched to a gene: 9. This CDR3 is CSVLGLAGAPADTQYF. The DNA of the CDR3 is TGCAGCGTCCTGGGACTAGCGGGAGCCCCGGCAGATACGCAGTATTTT.

The rearrangement uses TRBV5-1 and TRBJ2-1; 10 bases line up with TRBD2. There are 15 residues in the CDR3. CDR1 is SGHRS, CDR2 YFSETQ, per germline. J was trimmed by 4 bases and V by 6 bases; bases with no gene match: 7. The CDR3: CASTSGTSAYNEQFF. In DNA, the CDR3 is TGCGCCAGCACCTCCGGGACTAGCGCTTACAATGAGCAGTTCTTC.

The rearrangement links TRBV10-3 to TRBJ2-1, with 8 bases lining up with TRBD2. The germline gives CDR1 ENHRY, CDR2 SYGVKD. The CDR3 runs 18 residues. V lost 0 bases to trimming and J lost 3 bases; unmatched junction nucleotides: 10. The CDR3 region is CAISESRNIGTSYNEQFF. As DNA, the CDR3 is TGTGCCATCAGTGAGTCGAGAAACATAGGGACTAGCTACAATGAGCAGTTCTTC.

The CDR3 is CASSQVYEDTQYF. The DNA for the CDR3 is TGTGCCAGCAGCCAAGTTTACGAGGATACGCAGTATTTT. The V and J genes are TRBV3-1 and TRBJ2-3, with D uncertain. The CDR3 contains 13 residues. V lost 1 base and J lost 6, with 8 bases in between. Germline V CDR1 and CDR2: LGHDT, YNNKEL (reference sequence).

The sample holds a few counts of this clonotype. An end of the junction does not agree with germline; a read error may underlie this. The chain combines TRBV7-9 with TRBJ2-2; TRBD1 matches 7 bases. The CDR3 totals 17 residues. Germline lookup yields CDR1 SEHNR and CDR2 FQNEAQ (reference sequence). The chain's CDR3 is CASRLEVGQHSTGELFF. CDR3 coding DNA: TGTGCCAGCAGATTAGAGGTGGGACAGCATTCCACCGGGGAGCTGTTTTTT.

The V call is TRBV20-1, the J call TRBJ2-7; TRBD2 matches 10 bases. Germline CDR1 is DFQATT and CDR2 is SNEGSKA (reference sequence). V was pared by 6 bases and J by 1 base, with 3 bases of the junction left unmatched. The CDR3 has 13 amino acids. The CDR3 region has the DNA TGCAGTGCAGGGACTAGCGAATCCTACGAGCAGTACTTC. It specifies CSAGTSESYEQYF.

This clonotype occurred a few times. CDR3 protein: CASSLEGTPRGKTQYF. The CDR3 bases are TGTGCCAGCAGCTTAGAGGGGACGCCGCGAGGAAAGACCCAGTACTTC. V gene TRBV11-2 combines with J gene TRBJ2-5; D possibly matches TRBD1 or TRBD2 (5 bases each). The V gene lost 0 bases and the J gene lost 6 bases, with 17 bases spanning the gap. Germline V gene lookup returns CDR1 SGHAT and CDR2 FQNNGV. The CDR3 has 16 amino acids.

The table lists this clonotype with a few counts. The gene calls are TRBV4-1 and TRBJ1-4; D is undetermined. Per the germline V gene, CDR1 is MGHRA and CDR2 is YSYEKL. This CDR3 is built from 15 residues. V lost 3 bases and J 7 bases, leaving 15 bases between the germline ends. The CDR3 loop reads CASSQDWGQSEKLFF. The CDR3, as DNA: TGCGCCAGCAGCCAGGACTGGGGTCAGTCTGAAAAACTGTTTTTT.

Many counts were recorded for this clonotype. This rearrangement joins TRBV12-3 or TRBV12-4 to TRBJ1-5; possible D gene TRBD1, 5 bases. The CDR3 contains 15 residues. V gave up 3 bases and J gave up 3 bases, with 12 bases separating them. The CDR3 DNA is TGTGCCAGCAGTTTGGCGGGGGGACTCAATCAGCCCCAGCATTTT. Protein sequence: CASSLAGGLNQPQHF.

This clonotype was observed at least ten times. The chain joins TRBV29-1 to TRBJ2-2; TRBD2 aligns across 8 bases. The CDR3 covers 15 residues. The V gene's germline CDR1 is SQVTM and CDR2 ANQGSEA. The V gene end was trimmed by 7 bases and the J gene end by 6 bases; junction bases not matched to a gene: 13. The CDR3 DNA is TGCAGCGCCTTCGTTGGGCTAGCGGGCGCCGGGGAGCTGTTTTTT. Its translation is CSAFVGLAGAGELFF.

This clonotype was detected a few times. This rearrangement joins TRBV5-6 to TRBJ1-5; 12 bases map to TRBD1. Germline trimming cut 3 bases from V and 5 bases from J; bases unmatched to any gene: 3. The germline V gene encodes CDR1 SGHDT and CDR2 YYEEEE. CDR3 length: 15 amino acids. CDR3 in amino acids: CASSSGTGGYQPQHF. DNA for the CDR3: TGTGCCAGCAGCTCCGGGACAGGGGGCTATCAGCCCCAGCATTTT.

The gene calls are TRBV20-1 and TRBJ1-1, with D tentatively TRBD1 (5 bases). From germline, CDR1 is DFQATT and CDR2 SNEGSKA (reference sequence). V gave up 3 bases and J gave up 4 bases, with 18 bases separating them. The length of the CDR3 is 15 residues. DNA of the CDR3: TGCAGTGCTAGCATTGTTGGGGGGGTGGGCACTGAAGCTTTCTTT. It specifies CSASIVGGVGTEAFF.

This clonotype came up a few times. The gene calls are TRBV27 and TRBJ2-2; D ambiguous. The CDR3 is 14 amino acids. Trimming shortened V by 3 bases and J by 7 bases, and 12 bases separated the two germline ends. Looked up from germline, CDR1 is MNHEY and CDR2 is SMNVEV (reference sequence). The CDR3 coding sequence is TGTGCCAGCAGTTTGTACGTTGGGGTCGGGGAGCTGTTTTTT. Translation: CASSLYVGVGELFF.

This clonotype was counted between two and nine times. This chain joins TRBV28 and TRBJ2-1; D gene unclear. V lost 3 bases and J lost 0, with 12 bases in between. The germline V gene encodes CDR1 MDHEN and CDR2 SYDVKM. The CDR3 contains 16 residues. The CDR3 DNA reads as TGTGCCAGCAGTTTCTCTCTGCAAAGCTCCTACAATGAGCAGTTCTTC. Encoded protein: CASSFSLQSSYNEQFF.

The chain has TRBV9 and TRBJ1-1, with TRBD1 matching over 9 bases. This CDR3 has 16 amino acids. V trimming: 3 bases; J trimming: 3 bases; junction bases outside the gene matches: 9. Germline V CDR1 and CDR2: SGDLS, YYNGEE. CDR3 coding DNA: TGTGCCAGCAGCGAGCCCCCGACAGGGGGTCACACTGAAGCTTTCTTT. It encodes CASSEPPTGGHTEAFF.

There are a few counts of this clonotype. The CDR3 DNA sequence: TGTGCCAGCAGTTTATGGCGCAACACAGATACGCAGTATTTT. It is translated as CASSLWRNTDTQYF. The V gene is TRBV12-3 or TRBV12-4, the J gene TRBJ2-3; unclear D gene. The CDR3 has 14 amino acids. The germline V and J ends were trimmed by 2 bases and 2 bases, with 8 bases remaining between them.

The table lists this clonotype with a few counts. The V gene is TRBV5-1, the J gene TRBJ2-5, with 13 nucleotides matching TRBD2. Germline V lookup: CDR1 SGHRS, CDR2 YFSETQ. This CDR3 is 18 amino acids long. J gave up 1 base and V 2 bases, and 8 bases lay outside the gene matches. The CDR3 region has the DNA TGCGCCAGCAGCTTAGATCTCGGGACTAGCGGGACCCAAGAGACCCAGTACTTC. Its protein is CASSLDLGTSGTQETQYF.

This clonotype was seen a single time. The chain combines TRBV7-9 with TRBJ2-7, with 8 bases lining up with TRBD2. Losses at the gene ends were 5 bases for V and 3 bases for J; bases not matched to a gene: 6. Germline V gene data show CDR1 as SEHNR and CDR2 as FQNEAQ (reference sequence). The length of the CDR3 is 14 residues. CDR3: CASSPTSAYYEQYF. CDR3 DNA: TGTGCCAGCAGCCCGACTAGCGCATACTACGAGCAGTACTTC. Full variable domain (outside the CDR3, taken from reference TRBV7-9 and TRBJ2-7): DTGVSQNPRHKITKRGQNVTFRCDPISEHNRLYWYRQTLGQGPEFLTYFQNEAQLEKSRLLSDRFSAERPKGSFSTLEIQRTEQGDSAMYLCASSPTSAYYEQYFGPGTRLTVT.

The chain combines TRBV5-1 with TRBJ2-1, with 10 bases that match TRBD1. Trimming removed 3 bases from V and 3 bases from J; junction bases left unmatched: 3. Germline V lookup: CDR1 SGHRS, CDR2 YFSETQ. This CDR3 has 15 residues. The CDR3 sequence is CASSWGQGNYNEQFF. The CDR3 bases are TGCGCCAGCAGCTGGGGACAGGGGAACTACAATGAGCAGTTCTTC.